The clone carrying this T cell receptor beta chain has only a few counts. Profiled with immunoSEQ multiplex PCR; TCRdb holds only in-frame clones, not every one. The sample lists tens of thousands of clones, nearly 95% occurring once. This sample stems from a study of T cell changes during pregnancy in multiple sclerosis. The material sequenced was CD4+ T cells from peripheral blood mononuclear cells, taken in the third trimester of pregnancy. This clonotype originated in a female donor with multiple sclerosis, enrolled in a pregnancy study.

Here the CDR3 DNA reads TGTGCCTGGAGTGTTGGGGGCTCTCAGCCCCAGCATTTT. Translation: CAWSVGGSQPQHF. The chain couples TRBV30 to TRBJ1-5; perhaps TRBD1 as D (6 bases). V shed 0 bases and J shed 6 bases, with 9 bases lying between them. Germline values: CDR1 GTSNPN, CDR2 SVGIG (reference sequence). There are 13 residues in the CDR3.